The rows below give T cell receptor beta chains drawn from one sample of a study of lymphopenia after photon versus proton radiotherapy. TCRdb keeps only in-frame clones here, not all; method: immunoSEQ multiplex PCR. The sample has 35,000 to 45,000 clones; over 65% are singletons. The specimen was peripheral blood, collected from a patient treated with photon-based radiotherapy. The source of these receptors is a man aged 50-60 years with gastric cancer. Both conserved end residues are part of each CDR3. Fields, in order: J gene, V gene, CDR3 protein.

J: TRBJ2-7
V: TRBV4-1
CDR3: CASSQGLAELSGQYF

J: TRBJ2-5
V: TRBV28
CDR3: CASSSSQPGPAQETQYF

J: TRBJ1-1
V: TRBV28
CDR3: CASSSYAQVSEAFF

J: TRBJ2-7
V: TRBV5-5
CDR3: CASSLVGLAYEQYF

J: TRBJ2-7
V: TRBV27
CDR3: CASSSPPHSSYYEQYF

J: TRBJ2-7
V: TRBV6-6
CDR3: CASSWDPEGKSYEQYF

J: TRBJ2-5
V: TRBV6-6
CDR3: CASSYGDRGLETQYF

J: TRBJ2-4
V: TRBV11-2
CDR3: CASSLERMAKNIQYF

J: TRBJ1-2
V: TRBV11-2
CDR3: CASSLGWRGDYGYTF

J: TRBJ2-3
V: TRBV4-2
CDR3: CASSQALDTDTQYF

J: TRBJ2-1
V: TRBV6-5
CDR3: CASSYSTGEQFF

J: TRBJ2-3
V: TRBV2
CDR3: CASSDSGLGADTQYF

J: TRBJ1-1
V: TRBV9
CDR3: CASSVEEGGKWNTEAFF

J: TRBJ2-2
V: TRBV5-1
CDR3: CASSQLAGDTGELFF

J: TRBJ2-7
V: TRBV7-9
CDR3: CASSPPGPGGSYEQYF

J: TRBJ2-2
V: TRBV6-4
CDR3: CASRTDGTGELFF

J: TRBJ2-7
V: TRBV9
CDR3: CASSVGGAFDEQYF

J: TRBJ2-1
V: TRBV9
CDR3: CASSVASGGFNEQFF

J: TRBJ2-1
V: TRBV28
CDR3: CASSDYNEQFF

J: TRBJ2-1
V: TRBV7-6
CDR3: CASSLVASGLYNEQFF

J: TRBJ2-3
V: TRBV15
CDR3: CATSRDRAGGDTQYF

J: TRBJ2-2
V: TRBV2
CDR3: CASSEAIGVGGELFF

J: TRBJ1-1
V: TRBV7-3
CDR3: CASSRGRTNTEAFF

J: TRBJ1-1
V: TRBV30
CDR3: CAWNHLRNTEAFF

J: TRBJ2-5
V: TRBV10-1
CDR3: CASSEGTSGGEQYF

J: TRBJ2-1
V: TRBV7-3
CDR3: CASSLTASSSTEQFF

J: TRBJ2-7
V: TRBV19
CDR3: CASSPSGGKGAYEQYF

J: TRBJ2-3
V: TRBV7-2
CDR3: CASSLQSTSTDTQYF

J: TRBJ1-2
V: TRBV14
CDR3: CASSQGSWVNYGYTF

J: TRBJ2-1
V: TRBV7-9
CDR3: CASSLVGTGTSGFEQFF

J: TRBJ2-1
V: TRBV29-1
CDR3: CSVKTPLANEQFF

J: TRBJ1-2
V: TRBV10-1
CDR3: CASSESRDGYGYTF

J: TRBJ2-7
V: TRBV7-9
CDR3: CASSPSGWGAVYEQYF

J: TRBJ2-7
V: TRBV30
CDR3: CAWSVGGQGAYEQYF

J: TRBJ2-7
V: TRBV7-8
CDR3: CASSPVLRGEQYF

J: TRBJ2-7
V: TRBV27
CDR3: CASRGDSYEQYF

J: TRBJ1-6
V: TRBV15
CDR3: CATSWTEDSPLHF

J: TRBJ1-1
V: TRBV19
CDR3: CASSRRADTEAFF

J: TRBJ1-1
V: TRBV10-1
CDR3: CASSESRGVRDTEAFF

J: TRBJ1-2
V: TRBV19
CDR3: CASSDRGNYGYTF

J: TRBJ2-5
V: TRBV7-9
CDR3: CASSLGGVAQETQYF

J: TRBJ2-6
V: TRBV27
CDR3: CASNSLTRSGANVLTF

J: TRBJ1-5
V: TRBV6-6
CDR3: CASSQRTITQHF

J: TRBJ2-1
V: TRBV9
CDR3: CASSVAGLAETYNEQFF

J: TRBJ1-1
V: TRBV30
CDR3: CAFQGGVRAGWNTEAFF

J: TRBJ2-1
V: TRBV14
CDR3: CASRGLAGDNEQFF

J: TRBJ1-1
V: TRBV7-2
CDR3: CASSSFDTEAFF

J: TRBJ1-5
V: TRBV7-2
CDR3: CASSLVGGRNNQPQHF

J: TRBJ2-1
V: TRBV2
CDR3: CASLLARGNNEQFF

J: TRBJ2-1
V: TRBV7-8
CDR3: CASSLAYVVNDEQFF

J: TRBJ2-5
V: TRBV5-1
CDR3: CASSFPSYQLAGGVAETQYF